Here is one TCR beta chain with its context. Its antigen remains unknown. The V gene lost 4 bases and the J gene lost 4 bases, with 16 bases spanning the gap. The CDR3 length is 15 residues. From germline, CDR1 is MNHEY and CDR2 SMNVEV (reference sequence). This entry comes from a study of T cell responses to AZD1222 COVID-19 vaccine. Overall study results and limits: Baseline serostatus was positive in only a handful of AZD1222 recipients. With two AZD1222 doses given, Spike-specific TCR breadth and depth both rose.

The method was immunoSEQ multiplex PCR; TCRdb's version includes in-frame clones alone and lacks a portion of them. The sample lists roughly 150,000 clones, 90% occurring once. This sequence joins TRBV27 and TRBJ1-2; tentatively, D is TRBD1 (5 bases). This receptor was obtained from an adult who received the AZD1222 COVID-19 vaccine. The sequencing here drew on peripheral blood, taken 28 days after the second AZD1222 dose. CDR3 in DNA: TGTGCCAGCAGTTGGGTTTGGGGACCTTCCTATGGCTACACCTTC. Its protein product is CASSWVWGPSYGYTF.